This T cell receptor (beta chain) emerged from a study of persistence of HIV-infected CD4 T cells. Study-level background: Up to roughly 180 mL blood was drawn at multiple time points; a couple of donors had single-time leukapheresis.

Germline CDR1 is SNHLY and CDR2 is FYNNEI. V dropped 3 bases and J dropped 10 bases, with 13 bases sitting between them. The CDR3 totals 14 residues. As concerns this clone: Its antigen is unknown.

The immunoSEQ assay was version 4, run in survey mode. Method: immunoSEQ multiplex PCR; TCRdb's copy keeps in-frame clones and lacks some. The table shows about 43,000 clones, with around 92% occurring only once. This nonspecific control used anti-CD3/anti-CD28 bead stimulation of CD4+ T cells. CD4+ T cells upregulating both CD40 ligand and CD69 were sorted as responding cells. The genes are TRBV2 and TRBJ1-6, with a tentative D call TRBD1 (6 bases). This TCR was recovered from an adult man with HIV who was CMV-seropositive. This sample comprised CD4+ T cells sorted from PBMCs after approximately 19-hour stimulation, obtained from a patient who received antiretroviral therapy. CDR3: CASSEGQRNSPLHF. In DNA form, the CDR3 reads TGTGCCAGCAGTGAGGGACAAAGAAACTCACCCCTCCACTTT.